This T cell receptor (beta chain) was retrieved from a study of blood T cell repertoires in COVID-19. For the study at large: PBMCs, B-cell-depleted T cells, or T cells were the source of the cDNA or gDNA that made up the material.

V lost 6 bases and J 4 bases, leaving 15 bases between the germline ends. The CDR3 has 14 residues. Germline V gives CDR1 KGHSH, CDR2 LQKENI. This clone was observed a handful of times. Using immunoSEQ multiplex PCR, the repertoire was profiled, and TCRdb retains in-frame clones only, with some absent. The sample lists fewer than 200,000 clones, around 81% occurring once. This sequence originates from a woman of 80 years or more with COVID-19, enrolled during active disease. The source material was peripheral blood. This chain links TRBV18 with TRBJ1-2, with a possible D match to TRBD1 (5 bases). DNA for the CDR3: TGTGCCAGCTCGGCATCGGGGGTCTTCTATGGCTACACCTTC. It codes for CASSASGVFYGYTF.